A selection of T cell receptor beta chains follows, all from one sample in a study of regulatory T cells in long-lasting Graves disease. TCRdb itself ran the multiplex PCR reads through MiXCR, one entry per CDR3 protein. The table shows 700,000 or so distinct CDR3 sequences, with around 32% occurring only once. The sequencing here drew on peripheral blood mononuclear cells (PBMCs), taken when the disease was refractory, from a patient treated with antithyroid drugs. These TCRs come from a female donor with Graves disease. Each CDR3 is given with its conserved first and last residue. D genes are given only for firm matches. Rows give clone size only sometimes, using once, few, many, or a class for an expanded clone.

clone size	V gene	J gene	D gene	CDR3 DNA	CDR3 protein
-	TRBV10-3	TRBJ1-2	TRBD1	TGTGCCATCAGCCGGGACAGCCCCTATGGCTACATCTTC	CAISRDSPYGYIF
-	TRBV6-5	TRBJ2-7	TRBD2	TGTGCCAGCAGTTACACGGGACTAGTACCCTACGAGCAGTACTTC	CASSYTGLVPYEQYF
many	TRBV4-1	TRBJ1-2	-	TGCGCCAGCAGCCAAAACGCACAGGGAAACTATGGCTACACCTTC	CASSQNAQGNYGYTF
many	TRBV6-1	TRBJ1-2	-	TGTGCCAGCAGTCCCACGGACAGTCACTATGGCTACACCTTC	CASSPTDSHYGYTF
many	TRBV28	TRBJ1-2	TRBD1	TGTGCCAGCAGCTCCCGGGACAGAACCGAGGTCTATGGCTACACCTTC	CASSSRDRTEVYGYTF
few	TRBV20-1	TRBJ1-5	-	TGCAGTGCGGATCGGACAGTGAATCAGCCCCAGCATTTT	CSADRTVNQPQHF
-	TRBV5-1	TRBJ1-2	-	TGCGCCAGCAGCCCCGGGGCGGGAGACTATGGCTACACCTTC	CASSPGAGDYGYTF
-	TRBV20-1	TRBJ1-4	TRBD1	TGCAGTGCTAGAGACCAGCCGACAGGGGGCCGTGAAAAACTGTTTTTT	CSARDQPTGGREKLFF
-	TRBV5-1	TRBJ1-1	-	TGCGCCAGCAGCCCCGGGACCCCTCGTAGGAACACTGAAGCTTTCTTT	CASSPGTPRRNTEAFF
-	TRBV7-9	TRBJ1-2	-	TGTGCCAGCAGCTTACGGGACTTTGGTGGCTACACCTTC	CASSLRDFGGYTF
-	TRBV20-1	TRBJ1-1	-	TGCAGTGCTAGCCCACTGGGGACACTACCGAACACTGAAGCTTTCTTT	CSASPLGTLPNTEAFF
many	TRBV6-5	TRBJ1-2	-	TGTGCCAGCAGTTACTATGGGGGGAGTTATGGCTACACCTTC	CASSYYGGSYGYTF
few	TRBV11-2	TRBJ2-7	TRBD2	TGTGCCAGCAGCTCCCAGGGACTAGCGGGCAACGAGCAGTACTTC	CASSSQGLAGNEQYF
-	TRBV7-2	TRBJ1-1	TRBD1	TGCGCCAGCAGCTTGGGACAGAGCCTTAACATGAACACTGAAGCTTTCTTT	CASSLGQSLNMNTEAFF
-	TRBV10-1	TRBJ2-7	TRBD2	TGCGCCAGCAGAGCAACTAGCGGGGGTCTTTCCTACGAGCAGTACTTC	CASRATSGGLSYEQYF
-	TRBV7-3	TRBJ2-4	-	TGTGCCAGCAGCTCACGGCGCGGGGCGAACATTCAGTACTTC	CASSSRRGANIQYF
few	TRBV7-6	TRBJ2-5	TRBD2	TGTGCAAGCTGCGCGAGCGGGAGGGCGGAGACCCAGTACTTC	CASCASGRAETQYF
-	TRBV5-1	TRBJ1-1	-	TGCGCCAGCAGTCAATCTGGTACCTACACTGAAGCTTTCTTT	CASSQSGTYTEAFF
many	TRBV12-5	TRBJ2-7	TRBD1	TGTGCTAGTGGTCGGACAGGCGACGGATACGAGCAGTACTTC	CASGRTGDGYEQYF
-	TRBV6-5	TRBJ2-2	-	TGTGCCAGCAGTTACTCTCCTGGAGGGGGACTGAACACCGGGGAGCTGTTTTTT	CASSYSPGGGLNTGELFF
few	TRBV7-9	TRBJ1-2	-	TGTGCCAGCAGCTCACAGGGAAGAGATGGCTACACCTTC	CASSSQGRDGYTF
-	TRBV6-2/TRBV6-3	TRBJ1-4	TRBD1	TGTGCCAGCAGTGAAGCCGCAGGGGGCGTTGAAAAACTGTTTTTT	CASSEAAGGVEKLFF
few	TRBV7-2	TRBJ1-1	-	TGTGCCAGCAGCCCGCCCGTGGGTAGAGCTTTCTTT	CASSPPVGRAFF
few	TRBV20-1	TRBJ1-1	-	TGCAGTGCGAGCATGTTTCGGGGCAACACTGAAGCTTTCTTT	CSASMFRGNTEAFF
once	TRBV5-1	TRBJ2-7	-	TGCGCCAGCAGCTTTGACGGGGGACAGACCTACGAGCAGTACTTC	CASSFDGGQTYEQYF
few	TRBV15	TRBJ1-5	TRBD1	TGTGCCACCAGCCTTCAACCGGGACAGGGGTGGGAGCCCCAGCATTTT	CATSLQPGQGWEPQHF
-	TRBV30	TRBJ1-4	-	TGTGCCTGGAGTGGGGCTTTGGGTGAAAAACTGTTTTTT	CAWSGALGEKLFF
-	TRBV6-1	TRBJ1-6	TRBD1	TGTGCCAGCATGAGGGACAGGGAGTCACCCCTCCACTTT	CASMRDRESPLHF
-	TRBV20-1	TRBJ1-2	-	TGCAGTGCCCGGGACGGACCTTATGGCTACACCTTC	CSARDGPYGYTF
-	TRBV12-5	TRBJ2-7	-	TGTGCTAGTGGTTTCCAACAGGCTGGAATAGCCTACGAGCAGTACTTC	CASGFQQAGIAYEQYF
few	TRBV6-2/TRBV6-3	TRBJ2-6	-	TGTGCCAGCAGTTACTCGTCACCCTCTGGGGCCAACGTCCTGACTTTC	CASSYSSPSGANVLTF
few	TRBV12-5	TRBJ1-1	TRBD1	TGTGCTAGTGGTTTGGTACGGACCTCCGGGACAGGGGGAAGCATGAACACTGAAGCTTTCTTT	CASGLVRTSGTGGSMNTEAFF
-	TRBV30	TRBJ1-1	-	TGTGCCTGGTCCCCCAGGGGGAACACTGAAGCTTTCTTT	CAWSPRGNTEAFF
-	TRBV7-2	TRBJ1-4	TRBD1	TGTGCCAGCAGCCCGGCCGGGACAGGGGTTGAAAAACTGTTTTTT	CASSPAGTGVEKLFF
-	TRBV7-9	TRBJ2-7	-	TGTGCCAGCAGCTTAGATTCTCCGGGGAACGAGCAGTACTTC	CASSLDSPGNEQYF
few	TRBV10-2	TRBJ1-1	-	TGCGCCAGCAAAATACAGGGTCTGAACACTGAAGCTTTCTTT	CASKIQGLNTEAFF
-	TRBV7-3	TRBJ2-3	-	TGTGCCAGCAGCTTAGTTGGACCCCCTACAGATACGCAGTATTTT	CASSLVGPPTDTQYF
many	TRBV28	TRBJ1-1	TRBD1	TGTGCCAGCAGTTTATCAGTGACAGGGGAGTCTGAAGCTTTCTTT	CASSLSVTGESEAFF
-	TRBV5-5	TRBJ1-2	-	TGTGCCAGCAGCTTGGACAGGGAAAGGGATGGCTACACCTTC	CASSLDRERDGYTF
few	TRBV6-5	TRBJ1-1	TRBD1	TGTGCCAGCAGTTCCTTGGGGACAGCAGAAGCTTTCTTT	CASSSLGTAEAFF
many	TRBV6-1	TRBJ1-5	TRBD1	TGTGCCAGCAGTCGGACAGGGAGGGTTGGCAATCAGCCCCAGCATTTT	CASSRTGRVGNQPQHF
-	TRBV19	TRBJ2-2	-	TGTGCCAGTAGCGTCAGGGAGATTACCGGGGAGCTGTTTTTT	CASSVREITGELFF
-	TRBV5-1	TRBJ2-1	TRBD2	TGCGCCAGCAGCTTGACTAGCGGACGTTTCAATGAGCAGTTCTTC	CASSLTSGRFNEQFF
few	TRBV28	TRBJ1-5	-	TGTGCCAGCAGTCGAGGGGCCTCAAAAAAAAATCAGCCCCAGCATTTT	CASSRGASKKNQPQHF
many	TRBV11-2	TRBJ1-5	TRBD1	TGTGCCAGCAGCTTGACAGGGGCGTACCAGCCCCAGCATTTT	CASSLTGAYQPQHF
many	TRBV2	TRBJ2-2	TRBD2	TGTGCCAGCGCGCTTAGCGGGAGGGAGAACACCGGGGAGCTGTTTTTT	CASALSGRENTGELFF
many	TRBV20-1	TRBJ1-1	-	TGCAGTGCTAGAGGTCTGAACACTGAAGCTTTCTTT	CSARGLNTEAFF
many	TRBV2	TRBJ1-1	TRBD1	TGTGCCAGCAGTCTACAGGGGGTGCGTACTGAAGCTTTCTTT	CASSLQGVRTEAFF
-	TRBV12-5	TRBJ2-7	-	TGTGCTAGTGGTTTGGCCCGGTACGAGCAGTACTTC	CASGLARYEQYF
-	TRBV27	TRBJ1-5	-	TGTGCCAGCAGTAACACCCCCCGATTAGATCAGCCCCAGCATTTT	CASSNTPRLDQPQHF
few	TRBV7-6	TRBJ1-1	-	TGTGCCAGCAGCTTAAACGAAAGGGTGTCCACTGAAGCTTTCTTT	CASSLNERVSTEAFF